This TCR beta chain was recorded in a study of cytomegalovirus exposure and HLA in healthy donors. Trimming stripped 1 base from V and 6 bases from J, with 18 bases between. The CDR3 consists of 16 residues. Germline CDR1 LGHNA, CDR2 YSLEER. PCR employed 60 Vbeta and 13 Jbeta primers. Libraries were prepared by immunoSEQ multiplex PCR; TCRdb keeps only in-frame clonotypes and omits some of them. The data show roughly 120,000 clones, approximately 80% seen once. The material sequenced was PBMCs. The rearrangement joins TRBV4-3 to TRBJ1-1; D is undetermined. The clonotype was recovered from a man in his forties in good health and CMV-seronegative. The CDR3 here is CASSQGIASGIPEAFF. Written as DNA, the CDR3 is TGCGCCAGCAGCCAAGGCATCGCATCGGGGATTCCTGAAGCTTTCTTT.